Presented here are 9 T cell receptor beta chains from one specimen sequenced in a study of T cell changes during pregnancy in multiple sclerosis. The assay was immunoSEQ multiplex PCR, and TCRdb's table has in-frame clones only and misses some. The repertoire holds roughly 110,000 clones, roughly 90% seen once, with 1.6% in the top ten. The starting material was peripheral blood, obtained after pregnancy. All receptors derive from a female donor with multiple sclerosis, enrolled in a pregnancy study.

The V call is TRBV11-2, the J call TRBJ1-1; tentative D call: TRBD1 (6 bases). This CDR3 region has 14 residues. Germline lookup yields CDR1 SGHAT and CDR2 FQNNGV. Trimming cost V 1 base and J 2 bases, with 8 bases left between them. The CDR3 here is CASSLGRGNTEAFF. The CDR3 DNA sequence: TGTGCCAGCAGCTTAGGCAGGGGAAACACTGAAGCTTTCTTT. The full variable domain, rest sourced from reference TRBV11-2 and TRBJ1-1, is EAGVAQSPRYKIIEKRQSVAFWCNPISGHATLYWYQQILGQGPKLLIQFQNNGVVDDSQLPKDRFSAERLKGVDSTLKIQPAKLEDSAVYLCASSLGRGNTEAFFGQGTRLTVV.

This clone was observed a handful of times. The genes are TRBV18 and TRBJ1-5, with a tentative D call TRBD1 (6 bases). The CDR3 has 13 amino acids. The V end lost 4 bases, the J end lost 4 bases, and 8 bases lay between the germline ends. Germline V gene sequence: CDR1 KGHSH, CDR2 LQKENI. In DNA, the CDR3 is TGTGCCAGCTCACGACAGGAAAATCAGCCCCAGCATTTT. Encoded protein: CASSRQENQPQHF.

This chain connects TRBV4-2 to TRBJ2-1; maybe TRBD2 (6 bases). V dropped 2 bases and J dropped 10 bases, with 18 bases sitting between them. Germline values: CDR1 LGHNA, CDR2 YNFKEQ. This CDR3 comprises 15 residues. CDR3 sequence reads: CASSQRKGTGGEQFF. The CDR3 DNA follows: TGTGCCAGCAGCCAAAGAAAAGGGACTGGGGGGGAGCAGTTCTTC.

The CDR3 sequence is CASSPGAGRSDTQYF. CDR3 nucleotide sequence: TGTGCCAGCAGCCCGGGCGCGGGGCGGTCAGATACGCAGTATTTT. J is TRBJ2-3 and V is TRBV5-4; a weak D match, TRBD2 (6 bases). The V gene lost 4 bases and the J gene lost 4 bases, with 16 bases spanning the gap. Germline V gene data show CDR1 as SGHNT and CDR2 as YYREEE (reference sequence). This CDR3 region has 15 residues.

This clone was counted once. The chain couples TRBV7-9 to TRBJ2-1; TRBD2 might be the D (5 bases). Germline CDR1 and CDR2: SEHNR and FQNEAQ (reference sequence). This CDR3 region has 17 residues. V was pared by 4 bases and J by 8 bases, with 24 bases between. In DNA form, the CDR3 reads TGTGCCAGCAGCTCCGGGGTTACTGTCCCTCCCCGCCATGAGCAGTTCTTC. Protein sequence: CASSSGVTVPPRHEQFF. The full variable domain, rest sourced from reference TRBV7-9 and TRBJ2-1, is DTGVSQNPRHKITKRGQNVTFRCDPISEHNRLYWYRQTLGQGPEFLTYFQNEAQLEKSRLLSDRFSAERPKGSFSTLEIQRTEQGDSAMYLCASSSGVTVPPRHEQFFGPGTRLTVL.

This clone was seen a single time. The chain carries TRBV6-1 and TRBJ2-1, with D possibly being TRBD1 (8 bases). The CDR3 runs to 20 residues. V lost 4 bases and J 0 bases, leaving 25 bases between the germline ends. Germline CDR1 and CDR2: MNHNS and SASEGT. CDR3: CASSGLRTGTTISSYNEQFF. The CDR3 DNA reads TGTGCCAGCAGTGGCCTCCGGACAGGGACTACAATTAGCTCCTACAATGAGCAGTTCTTC.

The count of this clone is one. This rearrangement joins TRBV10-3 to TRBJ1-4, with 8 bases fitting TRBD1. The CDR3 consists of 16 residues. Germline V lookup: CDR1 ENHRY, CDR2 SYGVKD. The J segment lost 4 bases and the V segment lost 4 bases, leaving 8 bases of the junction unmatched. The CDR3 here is CAISAGRGLGNEKLFF. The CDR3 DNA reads TGTGCCATCAGTGCGGGCAGGGGGCTAGGTAATGAAAAACTGTTTTTT.

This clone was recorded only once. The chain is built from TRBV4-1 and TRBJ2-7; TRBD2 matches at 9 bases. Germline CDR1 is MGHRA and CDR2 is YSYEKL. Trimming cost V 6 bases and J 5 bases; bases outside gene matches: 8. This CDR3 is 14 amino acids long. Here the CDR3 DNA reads TGCGCCAGCAGTTTTAGCGGGGGAGAAAACGAGCAGTACTTC. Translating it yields CASSFSGGENEQYF.

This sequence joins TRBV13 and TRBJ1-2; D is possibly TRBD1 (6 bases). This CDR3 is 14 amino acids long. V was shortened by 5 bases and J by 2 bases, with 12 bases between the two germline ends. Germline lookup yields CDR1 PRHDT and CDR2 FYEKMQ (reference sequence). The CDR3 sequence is CASSGGQINYGYTF. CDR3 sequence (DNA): TGTGCCAGCAGCGGAGGACAGATCAACTATGGCTACACCTTC.